Below are 19 T cell receptor beta chains sequenced from a single sample in a study of glioma-infiltrating T cells. Amplification of TCR alpha and beta CDR3 regions from RNA used iRepertoire nested multiplex PCR. In TCRdb, the multiplex PCR reads were re-called with MiXCR into one record per CDR3 protein. The profile shows more than 350,000 distinct CDR3 sequences, about two fifths of them singletons. The sequenced material came from glioma tissue, nonneoplastic brain tissue, or PBMCs (not recorded which). Source of these receptors: a human donor with low-grade glioma or glioblastoma, undergoing nonglioma brain surgery, or in good health (not recorded which).

Note on this clonotype: Without the conserved terminal phenylalanine or tryptophan, this CDR3 likely stems from a read error. This chain connects TRBV4-3 to TRBJ2-3; D is unclear. Trimming stripped 0 bases from V and 4 bases from J, with 8 bases between. This CDR3 has 14 amino acids. Germline V CDR1 and CDR2: LGHNA, YSLEER. The DNA of the CDR3 is TGCGCCAGCAGCCAAGAGGGATGGGCAGATACGCAGTATTCT. Its translation is CASSQEGWADTQYS.

A few counts support this clonotype. The chain employs TRBV10-3 and TRBJ1-4; no reliable D call. CDR3 size: 15 residues. Germline CDR1 is ENHRY and CDR2 is SYGVKD. V was pared by 4 bases and J by 7 bases, with 16 bases between. The CDR3, as DNA: TGTGCCATCAGTGGGAACCGGGATCTGGGTGAAAAACTGTTTTTT. It codes for CAISGNRDLGEKLFF.

The J gene is TRBJ2-5, the V gene TRBV29-1, with 11 bases matching TRBD1. Germline trimming cut 6 bases from V and 3 bases from J; bases unmatched to any gene: 6. Germline V gene lookup returns CDR1 SQVTM and CDR2 ANQGSEA. The CDR3 covers 14 residues. The CDR3 nucleotides are TGCAGCGTCGAGGACAGGGGGCTAGAAGAGACCCAGTACTTC. As protein: CSVEDRGLEETQYF.

This clonotype has only a few counts. The V gene is TRBV28, the J gene TRBJ2-7; no definite D call. The CDR3 is 13 amino acids. CDR1 is MDHEN, CDR2 SYDVKM, per germline. V was trimmed by 7 bases and J by 0 bases, leaving 10 bases between them. The CDR3 region has the DNA TGTGCCAGCACGAATCCACGCTCCTACGAGCAGTACTTC. Translating gives CASTNPRSYEQYF. The full variable domain, completed using reference TRBV28 and TRBJ2-7, is DVKVTQSSRYLVKRTGEKVFLECVQDMDHENMFWYRQDPGLGLRLIYFSYDVKMKEKGDIPEGYSVSREKKERFSLILESASTNQTSMYLCASTNPRSYEQYFGPGTRLTVT.

This clonotype was detected ten times or more. This rearrangement joins TRBV6-2 or TRBV6-3 to TRBJ1-2; 9 bases line up with TRBD1. V gave up 6 bases and J gave up 6 bases; unmatched junction bases: 5. Looked up from germline, CDR1 is MNHEY and CDR2 is SVGEGT. The CDR3 runs 13 residues. The CDR3 loop reads CASRRTGADGYTF. CDR3 nucleotides: TGTGCCAGCAGACGGACAGGGGCGGATGGCTACACCTTC.

This rearrangement joins TRBV7-2 to TRBJ2-2; D gene unclear. The CDR3 loop spans 13 amino acids. The V and J ends lost 5 bases and 7 bases respectively, with 11 bases between them. Germline-derived CDR1 and CDR2 are SGHTA and FQGNSA. The CDR3 bases are TGTGCCAGCAGCCCCCGGCCAATCGGGGAGCTGTTTTTT. It specifies CASSPRPIGELFF.

J is TRBJ1-4 and V is TRBV29-1; 9 bases fit TRBD1. Germline CDR1 and CDR2: SQVTM and ANQGSEA. This CDR3 is built from 12 residues. The CDR3 DNA reads as TGCAGAGGGACAGGGTCTAATGAAAAACTGTTTTTT. Translating gives CRGTGSNEKLFF.

This clonotype has more than one count but fewer than ten. V and J are TRBV20-1 and TRBJ2-1, with 8 nucleotides matching TRBD2. The CDR3 extends over 12 amino acids. Germline V lookup: CDR1 DFQATT, CDR2 SNEGSKA (reference sequence). V was clipped by 6 bases and J by 6 bases; unmatched bases: 4. The CDR3, as DNA: TGCAGTGCCGAGCGGGAGTTCAATGAGCAGTTCTTC. Translation gives CSAEREFNEQFF.

Worth noting for this clonotype: A much larger clone is a single base away; this may be a read error. The chain couples TRBV4-3 to TRBJ1-2; D possibly corresponds to TRBD1 (6 bases). V lost 0 bases and J lost 8, with 16 bases in between. Germline CDR1 is LGHNA and CDR2 is YSLEER. The CDR3 is 15 amino acids. The CDR3 is CASSQERGNGNGYTF. The DNA of the CDR3 is TGCGCCAGCAGCCAAGAGAGGGGGAACGGGAACGGCTACACCTTC.

This clonotype was counted ten times or more. The chain carries TRBV27 and TRBJ2-2; D unclear. The CDR3 sequence is 15 residues long. Germline V CDR1 and CDR2: MNHEY, SMNVEV (reference sequence). V was clipped by 2 bases and J by 6 bases, with 13 bases between them. CDR3 sequence reads: CASSLIMRPPGELFF. CDR3 in DNA: TGTGCCAGCAGTTTAATAATGCGGCCCCCCGGGGAGCTGTTTTTT.

The CDR3 is CSASLGGAREGEQFF. As DNA, the CDR3 is TGCAGTGCTAGTTTAGGGGGGGCACGTGAAGGGGAGCAGTTCTTC. The genes are TRBV20-1 and TRBJ2-1; TRBD2 is a possible D gene (7 bases). The germline V gene has CDR1 DFQATT and CDR2 SNEGSKA (reference sequence). The CDR3 consists of 15 residues. V dropped 3 bases and J dropped 10 bases, with 22 bases sitting between them.

This clonotype came up once. This rearrangement joins TRBV5-5 to TRBJ2-6; D remains unclear. Per the germline V gene, CDR1 is SGHKS and CDR2 is YYEKEE (reference sequence). The CDR3 has 15 amino acids. Trimming shortened V by 1 base and J by 0 bases, and 5 bases separated the two germline ends. The CDR3, as DNA: TGTGCCAGCAGCTTGTGGAGCTCTGGGGCCAACGTCCTGACTTTC. Residues: CASSLWSSGANVLTF. The variable domain in full, completed from reference TRBV5-5 and TRBJ2-6, reads DAGVTQSPTHLIKTRGQQVTLRCSPISGHKSVSWYQQVLGQGPQFIFQYYEKEERGRGNFPDRFSARQFPNYSSELNVNALLLGDSALYLCASSLWSSGANVLTFGAGSRLTVL.

The sample holds many counts of this clonotype. The chain recombines TRBV6-1 with TRBJ2-7; the match to TRBD1 covers 8 bases. This CDR3 is 14 amino acids long. The germline V gene encodes CDR1 MNHNS and CDR2 SASEGT. V dropped 0 bases and J dropped 2; count of bases not matched to a gene: 0. CDR3 sequence (DNA): TGTGCCAGCAGTGAAGCGACAGGGGCCTACGAGCAGTACTTC. It translates to CASSEATGAYEQYF.

This clonotype was observed at least ten times. The V gene is TRBV25-1, the J gene TRBJ2-7, with TRBD1 as a possible D gene (5 bases). The CDR3 runs to 13 residues. V lost 3 bases and J 7 bases, leaving 13 bases between the germline ends. From germline, CDR1 is MGHDK and CDR2 SYGVNS. The CDR3 region has the DNA TGTGCCAGCAGTGACAGGGTCTTTTCGGAGCAGTACTTC. Protein sequence: CASSDRVFSEQYF.

The chain links TRBV4-2 to TRBJ2-7; 8 bases map to TRBD1. The CDR3 consists of 14 residues. Trimming cost V 1 base and J 3 bases; bases outside gene matches: 2. The V gene's germline CDR1 is LGHNA and CDR2 YNFKEQ. The CDR3 DNA reads TGTGCCAGCAGCCAAGGGACAGGGTACTACGAGCAGTACTTC. Amino acids: CASSQGTGYYEQYF.

In its sample, this clonotype was seen a few times. CDR3 DNA: TGTGCCAGCAGCTTAGTGTTTTGGGGTACCAACACTGAAGCTTTCTTT. Its protein product is CASSLVFWGTNTEAFF. The gene calls are TRBV7-2 and TRBJ1-1; the D is unclear. Trimming pared 1 base from V and 2 bases from J, leaving 14 bases between. This CDR3 region has 16 residues. CDR1 and CDR2 from the germline V gene are SGHTA and FQGNSA. The full variable domain, completed using reference TRBV7-2 and TRBJ1-1, is GAGVSQSPSNKVTEKGKDVELRCDPISGHTALYWYRQSLGQGLEFLIYFQGNSAPDKSGLPSDRFSAERTGGSVSTLTIQRTQQEDSAVYLCASSLVFWGTNTEAFFGQGTRLTVV.

A remark on this clonotype: A read error is possible here, since a much larger clone lies one base away. The CDR3 spells CASSGADSGTSYNEQSF. DNA for the CDR3: TGTGCCAGCAGTGGCGCCGATAGCGGGACTTCCTACAATGAGCAGTCCTTC. The rearrangement joins TRBV28 to TRBJ2-1; 8 bases fit TRBD2. The CDR3 loop spans 17 amino acids. Germline V gives CDR1 MDHEN, CDR2 SYDVKM. Based on the CDR3 plus reference TRBV28 and TRBJ2-1, the full variable domain is DVKVTQSSRYLVKRTGEKVFLECVQDMDHENMFWYRQDPGLGLRLIYFSYDVKMKEKGDIPEGYSVSREKKERFSLILESASTNQTSMYLCASSGADSGTSYNEQSFGPGTRLTVL.

This clonotype was detected only a few times. The chain couples TRBV20-1 to TRBJ1-2, with TRBD1 matching over 8 bases. This CDR3 spans 14 amino acids. The germline V gene has CDR1 DFQATT and CDR2 SNEGSKA (reference sequence). Trimming removed 5 bases from V and 4 bases from J; junction bases left unmatched: 9. CDR3 residues: CSALRQGHGYGYTF. The CDR3 region has the DNA TGCAGTGCTCTAAGACAGGGGCATGGCTATGGCTACACCTTC.

This clonotype has a handful of counts. The genes are TRBV28 and TRBJ1-1, with D possibly being TRBD1 (5 bases). The CDR3 is made up of 16 amino acids. V was shortened by 4 bases and J by 6 bases, with 21 bases between the two germline ends. Germline-derived CDR1 and CDR2 are MDHEN and SYDVKM. The CDR3 is CASSSPSLEGTAEAFF. In DNA, the CDR3 is TGTGCCAGCAGTTCCCCCTCCCTGGAGGGGACGGCTGAAGCTTTCTTT.